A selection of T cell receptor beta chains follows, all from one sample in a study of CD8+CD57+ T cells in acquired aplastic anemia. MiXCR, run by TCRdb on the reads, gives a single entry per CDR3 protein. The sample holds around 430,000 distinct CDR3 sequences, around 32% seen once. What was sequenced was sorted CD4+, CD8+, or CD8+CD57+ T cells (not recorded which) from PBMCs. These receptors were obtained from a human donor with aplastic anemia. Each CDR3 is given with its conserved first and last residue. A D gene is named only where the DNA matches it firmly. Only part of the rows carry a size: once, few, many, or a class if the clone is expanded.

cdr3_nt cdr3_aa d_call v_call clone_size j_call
TGTGCCAGCAGTTCCCCAGGGTTACGACCGCCCCAGCATTTT CASSSPGLRPPQHF NA TRBV6-5 NA TRBJ1-5
TGCAGTGCTTCAATACTCGGGACAGGGGTGTACGAGCAGTACTTC CSASILGTGVYEQYF TRBD1 TRBV20-1 many TRBJ2-7
TGCGCCAGCAGCCCCCAGGGGAACAATGAGCAGTTCTTC CASSPQGNNEQFF NA TRBV5-1 few TRBJ2-1
TGTGCCAGCAGGCAGACAGGGCTAACAAGGGACACTGAAGCTTTCTTT CASRQTGLTRDTEAFF TRBD1 TRBV12-3/TRBV12-4 few TRBJ1-1
TGTGCCATCAGGGGGGGGAGATCAGAGACCCAGTACTTC CAIRGGRSETQYF TRBD2 TRBV10-3 many TRBJ2-5
TGCGCCGGCAGCCAACCTATGTCAGGGATGTCTGGAAACACCATATATTTT CAGSQPMSGMSGNTIYF NA TRBV4-1 NA TRBJ1-3
TGTGCCAGCAGCCAAAGGACAGCACTCACAGATACGCAGTATTTT CASSQRTALTDTQYF NA TRBV7-6 many TRBJ2-3
TGTGCCAGCACCTACAAGCAGGGTACGTGGGGCTACACCTTC CASTYKQGTWGYTF NA TRBV2 many TRBJ1-2
TGCAGTGCTAGAGACATTCGGCGGCCGGAAGAGCCCCAGCATTTT CSARDIRRPEEPQHF NA TRBV20-1 few TRBJ1-5
TGTGCCAGCACCTTGGTGGGGGGGTCCTCGGCCGGGGAGCTGTTTTTT CASTLVGGSSAGELFF TRBD2 TRBV15 NA TRBJ2-2
TGTGCCAGCAGCTTAGATGGTGCTAGCGGGAGGGGTGAGCAGTACTTC CASSLDGASGRGEQYF TRBD2 TRBV11-2 NA TRBJ2-7
TGTGCCAGCAGTTTCAATTCACCCCTCCACTTT CASSFNSPLHF NA TRBV2 few TRBJ1-6
TGTGCCAGTAGAGATCGTCAGGGAAGCAATCAGCCCCAGCATTTT CASRDRQGSNQPQHF NA TRBV19 many TRBJ1-5
TGTGCCAGCAGCGGGAGGACTTACGAGCAGTACTTC CASSGRTYEQYF NA TRBV9 NA TRBJ2-7
TGTGCCAGCAGCTATAAAAGCGGGAGGGCTTCCGAGCAGTACTTC CASSYKSGRASEQYF TRBD2 TRBV12-3/TRBV12-4 few TRBJ2-7
TGTGCCAGCAGCTTATGGGTTTCCTACGAGCAGTACTTC CASSLWVSYEQYF NA TRBV7-9 NA TRBJ2-7
TGTGCCATCACGGAGGGAGCTGGAAACACCATATATTTT CAITEGAGNTIYF NA TRBV10-3 many TRBJ1-3
TGTGCCACCAGTGTCCCCGGAACATCCGAGACCCAGTACTTC CATSVPGTSETQYF NA TRBV24-1 many TRBJ2-5
TGTGCCACCCATGGAGGGATAGGATATCAGCCCCAGCATTTT CATHGGIGYQPQHF NA TRBV19 NA TRBJ1-5
TGTGCCAGCAGTTGGACAGGGACGAGCACAGATACGCAGTATTTT CASSWTGTSTDTQYF TRBD1 TRBV6-5 NA TRBJ2-3
TGTGCCAGCAGCTTCCGGACAGGGGGGGTAGATACGCAGTATTTT CASSFRTGGVDTQYF TRBD1 TRBV11-2 NA TRBJ2-3
TGTGCCATCAGTGATCGTGGGGAAGACACTAATGAAAAACTGTTTTTT CAISDRGEDTNEKLFF NA TRBV10-3 NA TRBJ1-4
TGTGCCAGCAGGGAGCGAGCGGGACGCTCCTACAATGAGCAGTTCTTC CASRERAGRSYNEQFF TRBD2 TRBV7-8 few TRBJ2-1
TGTGCCAGCAGCCCTGGGACAGGGGGACTTCTCTCCTACGAGCAGTACTTC CASSPGTGGLLSYEQYF TRBD1 TRBV3-1 NA TRBJ2-7
TGTGCCAGCAGTCCGGGTTTAGGAAACACCATATATTTT CASSPGLGNTIYF NA TRBV7-3 many TRBJ1-3
TGCAGTGCTGCTGACGAGAACTATGGCTACACCTTC CSAADENYGYTF NA TRBV20-1 many TRBJ1-2
TGTGCCATCAGCGTGGGACAGGGGGCCGGTACTAATGAAAAACTGTTTTTT CAISVGQGAGTNEKLFF TRBD1 TRBV10-3 many TRBJ1-4
TGTGCCAGCAGTGAGGTAGGGGGATCCTACGAGCAGTACTTC CASSEVGGSYEQYF NA TRBV6-1 NA TRBJ2-7
TGTGCCAGCAGCGCCGATCTTGGGACAGGGGCAGATACGCAGTATTTT CASSADLGTGADTQYF TRBD1 TRBV9 few TRBJ2-3